This entry describes one T cell receptor (beta chain). The data derive from a study of T cell changes during pregnancy in multiple sclerosis. V shed 3 bases, J shed 3 bases, and the junction held 5 bases outside the gene matches. The germline gives CDR1 MNHNY, CDR2 SVGAGI (reference sequence). The CDR3 runs 14 residues. Only in-frame clones appear in the TCRdb table, and some are missing; sequencing was by immunoSEQ multiplex PCR. Counted here are about 58,000 clones, 91% occurring once; the ten biggest clones make up about 0.5%. Material: CD4+ T cells from peripheral blood mononuclear cells, obtained after pregnancy. V is TRBV6-6 and J is TRBJ2-7; 7 nucleotides align to TRBD1. This receptor was identified in a female donor in good health, enrolled as a control in a pregnancy study. The CDR3, as DNA: TGTGCCAGCAGTTATCGGGACAGATTCTACGAGCAGTACTTC. This translates into CASSYRDRFYEQYF.